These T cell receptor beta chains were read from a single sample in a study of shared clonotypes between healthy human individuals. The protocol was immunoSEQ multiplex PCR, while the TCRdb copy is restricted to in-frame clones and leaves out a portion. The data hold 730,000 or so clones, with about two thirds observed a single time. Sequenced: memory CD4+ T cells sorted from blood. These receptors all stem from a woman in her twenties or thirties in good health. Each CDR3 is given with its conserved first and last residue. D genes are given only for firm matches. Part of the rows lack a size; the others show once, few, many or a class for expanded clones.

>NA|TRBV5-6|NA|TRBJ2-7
CASSPLDTPSEQYF
TGTGCCAGCAGCCCTCTGGACACGCCGTCCGAGCAGTACTTC
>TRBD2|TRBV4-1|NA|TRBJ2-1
CASSPGPTSGAYNEQFF
TGCGCCAGCAGCCCAGGCCCGACTAGCGGGGCCTACAATGAGCAGTTCTTC
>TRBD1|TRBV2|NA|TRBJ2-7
CASSSNPGTAEQYF
TGTGCCAGCAGTTCCAATCCGGGGACAGCCGAGCAGTACTTC
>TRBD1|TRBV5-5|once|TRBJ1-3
CASSLDGTGNSGNTIYF
TGTGCCAGCAGCCTCGATGGGACAGGCAACTCTGGAAACACCATATATTTT
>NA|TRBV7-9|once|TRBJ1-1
CASSFSHENTEAFF
TGTGCCAGCAGCTTTTCCCACGAGAACACTGAAGCTTTCTTT
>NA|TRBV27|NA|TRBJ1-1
CASSLRSQTEAFF
TGTGCCAGCAGTTTAAGGAGTCAGACTGAAGCTTTCTTT
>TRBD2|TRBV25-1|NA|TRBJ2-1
CASSEILAGGNEQFF
TGTGCCAGCAGTGAAATACTAGCGGGAGGCAATGAGCAGTTCTTC
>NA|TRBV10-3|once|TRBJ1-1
CAISSQGNTEAFF
TGTGCCATCAGTTCACAGGGAAACACTGAAGCTTTCTTT
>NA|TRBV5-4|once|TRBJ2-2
CASRPDRYSNTGELFF
TGTGCCAGCAGACCCGACAGATATTCAAACACCGGGGAGCTGTTTTTT
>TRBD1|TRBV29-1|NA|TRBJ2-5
CSPRTGEETQYF
TGCAGCCCGAGGACAGGGGAAGAGACCCAGTACTTC
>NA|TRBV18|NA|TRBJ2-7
CASSPPRTTYEQYF
TGTGCCAGCTCACCGCCCCGGACAACCTACGAGCAGTACTTC
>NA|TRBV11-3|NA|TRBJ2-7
CASSSDSAYEQYF
TGTGCCAGCAGCTCGGACAGTGCCTACGAGCAGTACTTC
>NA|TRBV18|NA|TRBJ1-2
CASSPVVTENGYTF
TGTGCCAGCTCACCGGTAGTTACAGAGAATGGCTACACCTTC
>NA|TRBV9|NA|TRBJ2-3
CASSVSPGTTDTQYF
TGTGCCAGCAGCGTATCACCCGGGACTACAGATACGCAGTATTTT
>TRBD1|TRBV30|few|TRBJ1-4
CAWKADREGRKLFF
TGTGCCTGGAAAGCGGACAGGGAGGGGAGAAAACTGTTTTTT
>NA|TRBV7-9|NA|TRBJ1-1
CASSLSLLNTEAFF
TGTGCCAGCAGCCTTAGCCTGTTGAACACTGAAGCTTTCTTT
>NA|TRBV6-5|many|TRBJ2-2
CASSYTGPPNTGELFF
TGTGCCAGCAGTTACACCGGGCCACCGAACACCGGGGAGCTGTTTTTT